Detailed here is one T cell receptor beta chain. Only in-frame clones appear in the TCRdb table, and some are missing; sequencing was by immunoSEQ multiplex PCR. The sample includes about 49,000 clones, about 95% seen only once; the top ten take more than 1.2%. This record comes from a study of T cells in tuberculosis. For the study at large: T cells were selected with CD1B tetramers loaded with glucose monomycolate.

As for time point: new active TB diagnosis, blood taken before or within 7 days of starting treatment. The receptor comes from an adult with tuberculosis. The input for sequencing was PBMCs, taken at tuberculosis diagnosis.

Here the CDR3 reads CASSHNYGYTF. The CDR3 region has the DNA TGTGCCAGCAGCCATAACTATGGCTACACCTTC. The rearrangement joins TRBV25-1 to TRBJ1-2; D is undetermined. Trimming stripped 6 bases from V and 1 base from J, with 3 bases between. Per germline, CDR1 MGHDK and CDR2 SYGVNS. The CDR3 loop spans 11 amino acids.